The rows below give T cell receptor beta chains drawn from one sample of a study of T cells in Graves' hyperthyroidism and ophthalmopathy. TCRdb called the multiplex PCR reads again in MiXCR, with one record for every CDR3 protein. The sample records approximately 590,000 distinct CDR3 sequences, roughly 14% being singletons. The sequenced material came from blood. All receptors derive from a woman under 40 with Graves' hyperthyroidism. Both conserved end residues are part of each CDR3. The D gene is left open where the match is weak. Size is stated for part of the rows, as once, few or many counts, or as a class when the clone is expanded.

abundance	v_gene	d_gene	j_gene	CDR3nt	CDR3aa
many	TRBV11-2	.	TRBJ2-1	TGTGCCAGCAGCTCCAGTCCGGGACTTCTCTCCTACAATGAGCAGTTCTTC	CASSSSPGLLSYNEQFF
many	TRBV2	.	TRBJ2-1	TGTGCCACCTTTCGGGAGCAATCCTACAATGAGCAGTTCTTC	CATFREQSYNEQFF
once	TRBV19	.	TRBJ1-1	TGTGCCAGTAGTATGGGGGAGGGGGGCGGTGAAGCTTTCTTT	CASSMGEGGGEAFF
.	TRBV20-1	TRBD1	TRBJ2-7	TGCAGTGCACTACGGCGTCTAACAGGGGTTTCGGGAATAGGGTCCGAGCAGTACTTC	CSALRRLTGVSGIGSEQYF
few	TRBV7-2	.	TRBJ2-2	TGTGCCAGCAGCTTCATAGGGGATGGCGGGGAGCTGTTTTTT	CASSFIGDGGELFF
many	TRBV28	.	TRBJ2-5	TGTGCCAGCAGTGTTCCGGGACACCTCCAAGAGACCCAGTACTTC	CASSVPGHLQETQYF
few	TRBV24-1	TRBD1	TRBJ2-1	TGTGCCACCAGTGATGACAGGGCTAATGAGCAGTTCTTC	CATSDDRANEQFF
few	TRBV20-1	TRBD2	TRBJ2-1	TGCAGTGCTAGAGCCCCGAGGACTAGCGGGAGCCTTCTCTCCTACAATGAGCAGTTCTTC	CSARAPRTSGSLLSYNEQFF
many	TRBV20-1	TRBD2	TRBJ2-5	TGCAGTGCTTCGACTAGCCGAGAGACCCAGTACTTC	CSASTSRETQYF
few	TRBV19	TRBD2	TRBJ2-3	TGTGCCAGTAGTCCCCTCCTGACTAGCGGAGCAGATACGCAGTATTTT	CASSPLLTSGADTQYF
few	TRBV11-2	.	TRBJ2-1	TGTGCCAGCAGCTTAGTGCTAGATTTCAATGAGCAGTTCTTC	CASSLVLDFNEQFF
.	TRBV7-9	.	TRBJ2-5	TGTGCCAGCACCTCTGGGGTCTCAAAGCGGGAGACCCAGTACTTC	CASTSGVSKRETQYF
many	TRBV5-1	.	TRBJ1-1	TGCGCCAGCAGCCCAGGGGTTTTGGACACTGAAGCTTTCTTT	CASSPGVLDTEAFF
many	TRBV27	TRBD2	TRBJ2-5	TGTGCCAGCGGGATTAGCGGGAGTGGAGAGACCCAGTACTTC	CASGISGSGETQYF
many	TRBV11-1	.	TRBJ1-6	TGTGCCAGCAGCGCCTACGGACATTCACCCCTCCACTTT	CASSAYGHSPLHF
.	TRBV5-1	TRBD2	TRBJ2-1	TGCGCCAGCAGCCGGCCACTAGCGGGGTCAAATGAGCAGTTCTTC	CASSRPLAGSNEQFF
many	TRBV11-2	.	TRBJ2-7	TGTGCCAGCAGCTTAGCCAGGGACTACGAGCAGTACTTC	CASSLARDYEQYF
few	TRBV20-1	.	TRBJ2-1	TGCAGTGCTAGGGACTTTAGCGGCGACAATGAGCAGTTCTTC	CSARDFSGDNEQFF
many	TRBV30	.	TRBJ2-1	TGTGCCTGGAGTAGTGAGAAACCAAGCGTTCAGTTCTTC	CAWSSEKPSVQFF
many	TRBV5-1	TRBD1	TRBJ1-1	TGCGCCAGCAGCCCGACGACAGGGGTCGGCACTGAAGCTTTCTTT	CASSPTTGVGTEAFF